This record covers a single TCR delta chain. This clone was seen a handful of times. Its antigen is still unknown. No quality values exist for individual bases; no much larger clone is one base distant. Library preparation was by 5' RACE. For sequencing, an Illumina MiSeq was employed. For TCRdb, the public reads were processed anew by CATT, and duplicate DNA sequences were folded into one row. The sample data list hundreds of delta-chain clones, and around 9.9% of these were observed just once. The ten largest make up about two thirds of the sample. The entry originates in a study of delta chain sequences of gamma delta T cells (dated by TCRdb to 2015 to 2018). The CDR3 contains 30 residues, cysteine and phenylalanine counted. The read is trimmed to its CDR3 DNA, 90 bases read in frame from base 1.

The J gene is TRDJ1; the V gene was not called; no DNA check was done on the table's D call, TRDD3. The sequence derives from a human donor in good health. What was sequenced was either unsorted cells or a sorted T cell fraction (not recorded which). The CDR3 here reads CSGINAEFSAVASWGLLLGDHGAYTDKLIF. Here is the DNA: TGCAGTGGTATCAACGCAGAGTTTTCTGCGGTAGCCTCTTGGGGGCTACTTCTCGGGGACCACGGGGCTTACACCGATAAACTCATCTTT.